This T cell receptor beta chain was identified in a study of T cells in tuberculosis. Across the whole study: The T cells targeted glucose monomycolate, a mycobacterial lipid, via CD1B. In South Africa, adults with active tuberculosis were compared with IGRA-negative and latently infected IGRA-positive adolescents.

Of note for this clone: Its antigen is unidentified.

Assay: immunoSEQ multiplex PCR; the TCRdb copy retains only in-frame clones and omits some. The table shows just under 45,000 clones, with about 94% occurring only once. General study findings and limits: Shorter CDR3-alpha in active tuberculosis partly drove smaller distances. GEM motif frequencies gave over 55% accuracy; the GMM repertoire gave roughly 90%.

This CDR3 is built from 15 residues. Germline values: CDR1 SGDLS, CDR2 YYNGEE. The V end was cut by 0 bases, the J end by 2 bases, with 10 bases between. The clonotype was recovered from a donor under 30 with latent tuberculosis or without tuberculosis infection. Some clones in this sample may be carry-over from other donors' samples. The chain joins TRBV9 to TRBJ2-3; D unresolved. Sequencing was carried out using PBMCs. In DNA form, the CDR3 reads TGTGCCAGCAGCGTAGCCGTAAAATACACAGATACGCAGTATTTT. Translated: CASSVAVKYTDTQYF.